Listed here is a single TCR beta chain. The study ran its PCR with 60 Vbeta and 13 Jbeta primers. Sequenced by immunoSEQ multiplex PCR; TCRdb stores in-frame clones only, minus some. This table holds 96,000 or so clones. These data come from a study of cytomegalovirus exposure and HLA in healthy donors. Study details: Researchers previously reported finding just under 120 million unique TCR beta sequences from some 180 million T cells.

This CDR3 is 18 amino acids long. J lost 4 bases, V lost 5 bases, and 10 bases had no gene match. Germline V CDR1 and CDR2: SEHNR, FQNEAQ (reference sequence). The chain links TRBV7-9 to TRBJ2-2, with 13 bases identical to TRBD2. The receptor was derived from a woman under 40 in good health and CMV-seronegative. Sequencing was carried out using PBMCs. The CDR3 bases are TGTGCCAGCAGCCCTAGGACTAGCGGGAGTGGGATCACCGGGGAGCTGTTTTTT. This encodes CASSPRTSGSGITGELFF. Full variable domain (missing parts from reference TRBV7-9 and TRBJ2-2): DTGVSQNPRHKITKRGQNVTFRCDPISEHNRLYWYRQTLGQGPEFLTYFQNEAQLEKSRLLSDRFSAERPKGSFSTLEIQRTEQGDSAMYLCASSPRTSGSGITGELFFGEGSRLTVL.